This is a list of T cell receptor beta chains from one sample in a study of control samples from healthy donors and cancer patients. Generated by immunoSEQ multiplex PCR, the TCRdb table keeps only in-frame clones and is missing some. The table includes 130,000 to 150,000 clones, over 85% detected once. Sequencing was done on a sample of blood. The receptors derive from a man aged 25-40 years in good health. The CDR3 runs from the conserved cysteine through the conserved F or W. Expanded clones get a size class; other rows say once, few or many, or leave the size out.

V	size	J	CDR3
TRBV9	-	TRBJ1-6	CASSPGGGANSPLHF
TRBV27	-	TRBJ2-7	CASRGTGHYEQYF
TRBV2	-	TRBJ1-2	CASSEGQGARYGYTF
TRBV4-2	-	TRBJ1-2	CASSQDMRDSIYGYTF
TRBV6-6	-	TRBJ2-1	CASSYRTGINEQFF
TRBV7-9	-	TRBJ2-7	CASSLGDPRIYEQYF
TRBV18	-	TRBJ2-7	CASSPPGQPYEQYF
TRBV10-3	once	TRBJ2-3	CATLGDSTDTQYF
TRBV28	-	TRBJ1-2	CASTENPNYGYTF
TRBV27	-	TRBJ2-7	CASSLSRDTYEQYF
TRBV6-6	-	TRBJ2-2	CASTETGAWNTGELFF
TRBV6-2/TRBV6-3	once	TRBJ2-7	CASSYSTGGHEQYF
TRBV7-8	few	TRBJ1-2	CASSQTGESGYTF
TRBV5-6	-	TRBJ2-1	CASSLASGRASEQFF
TRBV11-3	-	TRBJ1-1	CASSLVSATEAFF
TRBV27	-	TRBJ2-1	CATRILVVGSYEQFF
TRBV7-2	-	TRBJ2-3	CASSQGTARNTQYF